This T cell receptor beta chain came from a study of shared clonotypes between healthy human individuals. Study-wide background: Three plates were used per donor for CD4 naive, three for CD4 memory, two for CD8 naive and one for CD8 memory. Study-level points and caveats: Researchers sampled only blood; tissue repertoires likely differ. Measured sharing among donors was expected to vary with sequencing depth.

Method: immunoSEQ multiplex PCR; TCRdb's copy keeps in-frame clones and lacks some. Of under 1,100,000 clones detected, around 74% appear once; the ten largest clones hold approximately 1.5%. This clone was detected a few times. Its antigen is unknown. Trimming took 3 bases from V and 0 from J; bases not matched to a gene: 1. This CDR3 is 14 amino acids long. Germline values: CDR1 MNHNS, CDR2 SASEGT. The sequence was collected from a man aged 18 to 35 in good health. The V gene is TRBV6-1, the J gene TRBJ1-1, with 7 bases fitting TRBD1. Sequencing input: memory CD4+ T cells sorted from blood. Specified subset: CD45RA-negative fraction. The CDR3 coding sequence is TGTGCCAGCAGTGAGACAGGGATGAACACTGAAGCTTTCTTT. Translating it yields CASSETGMNTEAFF.